The rows below give T cell receptor beta chains drawn from one sample of a study of cytomegalovirus exposure and HLA in healthy donors. The table came from immunoSEQ multiplex PCR; TCRdb's copy has only in-frame clones and leaves some out. This table holds roughly 130,000 clones, 61% found once. Sequencing input: PBMCs. These receptors came from a male donor in good health and CMV-seronegative. CDR3s leave out the opening cysteine and the closing phenylalanine or tryptophan. A D gene is named only where the DNA matches it firmly.

-	TRBV11-2	13	TRBJ2-3	ASSSPRRGPDTQY
-	TRBV19	12	TRBJ1-1	ASMVPQENTEAF
TRBD1	TRBV7-8	12	TRBJ2-3	ASSFGQGPVTQY
TRBD1	TRBV4-2	12	-	ASSHLDRGHEQY
-	TRBV7-9	13	TRBJ2-3	ASSSTGRGTDTQY
-	TRBV4-1	14	TRBJ2-1	ASSQDKGLRGDEQF
-	TRBV11-3	12	TRBJ2-3	ASSFGGRTDTQY
TRBD2	TRBV7-9	17	TRBJ2-2	ASSNPLIAGGPYTGELF
TRBD1	TRBV7-3	11	TRBJ1-2	ASSEYRGLGYT
TRBD1	TRBV2	12	TRBJ2-5	ASSEDRYQETQY
-	TRBV28	12	TRBJ2-7	ASSSRAQGSEQY
TRBD2	TRBV30	11	TRBJ2-1	APGTSTDNEQF
-	TRBV21-1	11	TRBJ1-1	ASSNPVNTEAF
-	TRBV6-5	12	TRBJ1-5	ASSYGKGNQPQH
-	TRBV28	9	TRBJ1-1	ATEQNTEAF
-	TRBV5-6	13	TRBJ2-3	ASSLVTGPDDTQY
TRBD1	TRBV2	13	TRBJ1-2	ASSAGQGANYGYT
-	TRBV7-3	11	TRBJ2-5	ASSLIGRETQY
-	TRBV4-2	12	TRBJ1-2	ASSQGSGTYGYT
-	TRBV6-5	13	TRBJ1-5	ASSYSGRENQPQH
-	TRBV5-4	13	TRBJ1-6	ASSTESSYNSPLH
-	TRBV23-1	14	TRBJ1-2	ASSQKRWGPLYGYT
TRBD1	TRBV5-1	14	TRBJ1-3	ASSLRTGGSGNTIY
-	TRBV6-1	11	TRBJ2-7	ASGWDISYEQY
-	TRBV7-3	14	TRBJ1-6	ASSLEGGGQVSPLH
-	TRBV4-3	13	TRBJ1-5	SSSQDVPGDYPQH
TRBD2	TRBV28	12	TRBJ2-7	ASRLAGGGYEQY
TRBD1	TRBV5-1	13	TRBJ2-2	ASSLGQGNTGELF
TRBD1	TRBV7-3	15	TRBJ1-6	ASSLGAGTGYNSPLH
TRBD1	TRBV4-1	14	TRBJ2-2	ASSQGQGANTGELF
TRBD1	TRBV7-3	12	TRBJ2-7	ASSSGDRGYEQY
-	TRBV7-9	17	TRBJ2-2	ASSSHPIRGASNTGELF
-	TRBV2	12	TRBJ2-6	ARGRRSGANVLT
TRBD1	TRBV28	12	TRBJ2-5	ASSSPDRGGTQY
-	TRBV5-6	13	-	ASSPRAGVPYEQY
TRBD2	TRBV5-1	15	TRBJ2-2	ASSLARGGPNTGELF
-	TRBV6-5	12	TRBJ1-1	ASSEVGVNTEAF
-	TRBV4-1	13	TRBJ2-3	ASSQDRLAGDTQY
-	TRBV4-1	11	TRBJ1-2	ASSQDRNYGYT
TRBD1	TRBV6-5	13	TRBJ1-4	ASRPPGTAPFKLF
TRBD1	TRBV18	12	TRBJ1-1	ASSPGQANTEAF
TRBD1	TRBV13	14	TRBJ2-5	ASSLEQDRGRETQY
TRBD1	TRBV30	16	TRBJ1-1	AWSGPTGFSHMNTEAF
-	TRBV28	10	TRBJ2-3	ASRGGTDTQY